Sequencing of this T cell receptor beta chain was carried out in a study of blood T cells in healthy people across ages (dated by TCRdb to 2015 to 2017). About the investigation overall: In model experiments, roughly one uniquely barcoded TCR beta cDNA molecule per two T cells was captured by template switching. Donors were grouped into four age groups: young (average 16 years), middle-aged (39), aged (around 62) and long-lived (less than 85). To avoid experimental bias, donors of different ages were randomly spread across the sequencing lanes. The study measured age-related changes in TCR beta repertoire diversity using deep sequencing normalized with unique cDNA molecular identifiers. For two donors (one aged 18 to 30 and one aged 80 or older), the study analyzed two additional independent replicas of 1 million unique cDNA reads from the same blood draw. Findings and caveats that apply to the study as a whole: Donor CMV infection status was unknown, potentially confounding age-related changes in expanded clonotypes. There was a strong correlation between observed TCR beta diversity and the percentage of naive T cells measured by flow cytometry. Compared with the aged group, the long-lived group had more naive CD4+ T cells, fewer expanded clones and increased TCR diversity, a pattern suggesting age selection. Bulk unsorted PBMC profiling prevented conclusive comparison of naive and antigen-experienced compartments. As age increased, observed TCR beta diversity per million T cells dropped in a roughly linear way, and a significant reduction was already evident by age 40. Total diversity estimates from one million sequenced T cells were considered lower bounds and underestimates.

Comment on this clonotype: Which antigen it targets is not known. Base qualities are missing; no much larger clone stands one base away.

Libraries were built with 5' RACE. Sequenced using an Illumina HiSeq 2500. A second roughly 7 to 11 cycle PCR used a sample-barcoded 5' primer and a J-beta primer mix. Each TCR beta cDNA molecule received a unique molecular identifier from a template-switch 5' adaptor carrying 12 random nucleotides. At least 3 million CDR3-containing paired-end reads were obtained from each sample. All of the RNA was converted into first-strand cDNA using the Mint cDNA synthesis kit, with a TRBC-specific oligonucleotide serving as the primer. After uracil-DNA glycosylase treatment, a first 18-cycle PCR used universal primers M1SS and BC2_uni_R on all cDNA. In the paper's pipeline: For normalization, 1 million high-quality reads were randomly selected from each sample, with every read carrying a distinct molecular identifier. Instead of being binned into consensus sequences, reads with shared molecular identifiers were discarded. MiTCR, run with a Q25 quality threshold and the strictest error-elimination algorithm, handled CDR3 identification, clonotype clustering and error correction. A nonparametric unseen species model using Euler transformation provided a lower-bound estimate of total TCR beta diversity. Using fastp trimming at Q25 and MiXCR clonotype assembly, TCRdb reanalyzed the public sequencing data and kept in-frame beta chains. Each entry merges the rows of one CDR3 protein and shows their most common DNA and genes. These V and J calls are TCRdb output, not the study's own analysis. The sample table lists some 730,000 distinct CDR3 sequences, 20% to 25% of them with a count of one. The leading ten clones occupy around a fifth of the sample.

The roughly 37 donors, aged roughly 6 to 90 years, were systemically healthy Caucasian individuals from Russia. Ten milliliters of peripheral blood were drawn from each donor into EDTA-treated Vacutainer tubes. Ficoll-Paque density-gradient centrifugation was used to isolate PBMCs, with at least 6.5 million per sample. Total RNA, at least 6 micrograms per sample, was extracted from PBMCs with Trizol reagent. For every donor, an aliquot of PBMCs went through flow cytometry to measure the percentages of naive CD45RAhigh/CD27high T cells. V was cut back by 4 bases and J by 2 bases, leaving a gap of 16 bases between them. CDR1 and CDR2 are drawn from the germline V gene: SQVTM, ANQGSEA. The CDR3, cysteine through phenylalanine, is 15 amino acids long. Here the CDR3 DNA is all that survives: 45 bases in frame from base 1.

The sample taken for sequencing was blood. The chain uses TRBV29-1 and TRBJ2-3; tentative D gene TRBD1, with 6 bases matching. The receptor was derived from a man in his 70s in good health. At the DNA level, the sequence is TGCAGCGTTGCCCGGGACACCACCCCCACAGATACGCAGTATTTT. It translates to CSVARDTTPTDTQYF.